The 6 T cell receptor beta chains below all came from one sample that was sequenced in a study of CD4 T cells in relation to SARS-CoV-2 and coronaviruses. The unexposed donors gave CD4+ T cells in about 2011-2018, prior to COVID-19. The cells were cultured for approximately 10 days before CD4+ T cells were isolated. These TCRs are of unknown antigen specificity. Clones were sequenced by immunoSEQ multiplex PCR, and TCRdb holds only the in-frame ones, with some missing. The table has around 23,000 clones, around 70% seen once. The sample comprised CD4+ T cells from PBMCs, cultured in vitro. The receptor set was obtained from a human donor in good health.

V is TRBV5-1 and J is TRBJ2-5; D might be TRBD2 (6 bases). Trimming took off 5 bases at V and 5 bases at J, with 22 bases between the two ends. Germline CDR1 is SGHRS and CDR2 is YFSETQ. The CDR3 is 16 amino acids. CDR3 nucleotides: TGCGCCAGCAGTCCTATCCCGGGGAGCGGGTGGGAGACCCAGTACTTC. Translated: CASSPIPGSGWETQYF.

The CDR3 loop reads CATHTGTGGNTIYF. For the CDR3, the DNA is TGTGCCACCCATACCGGGACAGGGGGAAACACCATATATTTT. This sequence joins TRBV19 and TRBJ1-3, with 9 bases aligning to TRBD1. J gave up 4 bases and V 10 bases, and 8 bases lay outside the gene matches. The CDR3 consists of 14 residues. CDR1 and CDR2 from the germline V gene are LNHDA and SQIVND (reference sequence).

This chain uses TRBV2 with TRBJ2-1, with 9 bases identical to TRBD2. The CDR3 is 15 amino acids. J gave up 6 bases and V 4 bases, and 7 bases lay outside the gene matches. Germline V gene data show CDR1 as SNHLY and CDR2 as FYNNEI. In nucleotides, the CDR3 is TGTGCCAGCAGTGCGCGCGGGGGGGTCGGCAATGAGCAGTTCTTC. Residues: CASSARGGVGNEQFF.

This clone showed up just a few times. The CDR3 DNA is TGCAGCGTTGAAGATTATGGACAGGGCCCTGGCTACACCTTC. Its translation: CSVEDYGQGPGYTF. The chain uses TRBV29-1 and TRBJ1-2; 8 nucleotides line up with TRBD1. CDR1 is SQVTM, CDR2 ANQGSEA, per germline. The CDR3 has 14 residues. V trimming: 0 bases; J trimming: 7 bases; junction bases outside the gene matches: 7.

The chain links TRBV6-5 to TRBJ1-6; D gene unclear. V gave up 2 bases and J gave up 9 bases, with 8 bases separating them. The CDR3 loop spans 13 amino acids. Germline CDR1 reads MNHEY; CDR2 reads SVGAGI. The CDR3 nucleotides read TGTGCCAGCAGTTACACCGGGAGTTCACCCCTCCACTTT. Encoded protein: CASSYTGSSPLHF.

This clone was seen a single time. The chain couples TRBV3-1 (or the pseudogene TRBV3-2) to TRBJ2-5; a weak D match, TRBD2 (6 bases). Between the trimmed V and J ends, which lost 3 bases and 1 base, there was a span of 12 bases. The CDR3 totals 15 residues. The V gene's germline CDR1 is LGHDT and CDR2 YNNKEL (reference sequence). The CDR3 region has the DNA TGTGCCAGCAGCCAGGGGGTAGCGGCCCAAGAGACCCAGTACTTC. Amino acids: CASSQGVAAQETQYF.